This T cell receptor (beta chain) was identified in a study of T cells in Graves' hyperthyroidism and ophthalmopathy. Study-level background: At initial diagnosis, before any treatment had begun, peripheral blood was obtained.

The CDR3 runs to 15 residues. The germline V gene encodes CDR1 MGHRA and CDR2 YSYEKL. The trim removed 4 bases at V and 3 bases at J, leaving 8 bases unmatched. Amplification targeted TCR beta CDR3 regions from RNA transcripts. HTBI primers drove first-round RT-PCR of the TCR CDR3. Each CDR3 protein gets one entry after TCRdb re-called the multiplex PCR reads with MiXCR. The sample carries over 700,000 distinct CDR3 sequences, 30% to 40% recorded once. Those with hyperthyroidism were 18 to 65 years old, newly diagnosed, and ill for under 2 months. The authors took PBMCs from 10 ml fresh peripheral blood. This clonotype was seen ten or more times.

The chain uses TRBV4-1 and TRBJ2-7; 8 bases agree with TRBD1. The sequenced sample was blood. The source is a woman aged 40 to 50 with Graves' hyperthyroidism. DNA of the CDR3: TGCGCCAGCAGCCGAAGGGGACAGGCCGTCTACGAGCAGTACTTC. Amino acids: CASSRRGQAVYEQYF.